This T cell receptor beta chain is drawn from a study of cytomegalovirus exposure and HLA in healthy donors. Whole-study context: The approximately 120 million unique TCR beta sequences, from about 179 million T cells, were found by an earlier analysis. General study points: Reports credit the classifier with highly specific, highly sensitive diagnosis of cytomegalovirus status.

PCR primers comprised 60 Vbeta and 13 Jbeta primers. Sequenced by immunoSEQ multiplex PCR; TCRdb stores in-frame clones only, minus some. The sample contains 110,000 or so clones, around 85% of which appear only once. Concerning this clone itself: No antigen is known for it.

Each donor was healthy, and each was a bone marrow donor. Sequenced: PBMCs. This receptor was identified in a man aged 25-40 years in good health and CMV-seropositive.

The CDR3 sequence is CASSIIGGSGGYTF. The CDR3 nucleotides are TGTGCCAGTAGTATTATCGGAGGGTCGGGTGGCTACACCTTC. The chain recombines TRBV19 with TRBJ1-2; D not resolved. Trimming shortened V by 3 bases and J by 7 bases, and 15 bases separated the two germline ends. Germline CDR1 and CDR2: LNHDA and SQIVND (reference sequence). CDR3 length: 14 residues.